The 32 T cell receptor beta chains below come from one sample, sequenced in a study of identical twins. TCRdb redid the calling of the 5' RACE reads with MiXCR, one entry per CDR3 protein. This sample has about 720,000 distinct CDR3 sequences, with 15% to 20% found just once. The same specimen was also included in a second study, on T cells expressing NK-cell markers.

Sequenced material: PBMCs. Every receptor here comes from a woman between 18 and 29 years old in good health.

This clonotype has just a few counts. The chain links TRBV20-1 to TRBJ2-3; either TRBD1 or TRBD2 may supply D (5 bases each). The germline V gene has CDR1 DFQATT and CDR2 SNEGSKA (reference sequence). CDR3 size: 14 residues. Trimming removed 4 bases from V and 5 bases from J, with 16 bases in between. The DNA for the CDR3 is TGCAGTGCTACCGGGACGGCAAACGGAGATACGCAGTATTTT. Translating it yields CSATGTANGDTQYF.

CDR3 sequence (DNA): TGCAGTGCTAGACCCGGGCGGACCTATTCACCCCTCCACTTT. Translating gives CSARPGRTYSPLHF. The V and J genes are TRBV20-1 and TRBJ1-6; no clear D. V was shortened by 2 bases and J by 8 bases, with 13 bases between the two germline ends. The germline CDR1 and CDR2 sequences are DFQATT and SNEGSKA (reference sequence). The CDR3 length is 14 residues.

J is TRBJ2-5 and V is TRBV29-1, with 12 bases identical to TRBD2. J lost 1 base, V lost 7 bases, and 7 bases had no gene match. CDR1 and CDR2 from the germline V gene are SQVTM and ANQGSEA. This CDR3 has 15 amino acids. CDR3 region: CSARRTSGTQETQYF. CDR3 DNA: TGCAGCGCCCGTCGGACTAGCGGGACCCAAGAGACCCAGTACTTC.

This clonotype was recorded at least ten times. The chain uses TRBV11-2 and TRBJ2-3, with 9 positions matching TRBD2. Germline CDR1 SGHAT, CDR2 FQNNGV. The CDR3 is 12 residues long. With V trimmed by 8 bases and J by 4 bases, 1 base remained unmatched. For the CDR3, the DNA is TGTGCCAGCGGACTAGCGTCAGATACGCAGTATTTT. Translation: CASGLASDTQYF. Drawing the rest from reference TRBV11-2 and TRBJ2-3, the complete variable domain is EAGVAQSPRYKIIEKRQSVAFWCNPISGHATLYWYQQILGQGPKLLIQFQNNGVVDDSQLPKDRFSAERLKGVDSTLKIQPAKLEDSAVYLCASGLASDTQYFGPGTRLTVL.

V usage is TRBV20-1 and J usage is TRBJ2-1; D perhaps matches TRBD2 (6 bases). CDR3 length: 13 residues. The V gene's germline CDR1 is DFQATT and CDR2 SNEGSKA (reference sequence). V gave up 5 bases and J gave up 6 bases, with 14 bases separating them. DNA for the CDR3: TGCAGTGCTGGGGGGATCGTTGGCAATGAGCAGTTCTTC. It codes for CSAGGIVGNEQFF.

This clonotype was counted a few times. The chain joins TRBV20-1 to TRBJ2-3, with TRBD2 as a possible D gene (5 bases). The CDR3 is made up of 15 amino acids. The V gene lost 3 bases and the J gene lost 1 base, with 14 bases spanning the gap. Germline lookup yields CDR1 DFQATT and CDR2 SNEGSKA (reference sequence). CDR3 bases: TGCAGTGCTAGGCCTTCCGCGCGGGGCACAGATACGCAGTATTTT. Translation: CSARPSARGTDTQYF.

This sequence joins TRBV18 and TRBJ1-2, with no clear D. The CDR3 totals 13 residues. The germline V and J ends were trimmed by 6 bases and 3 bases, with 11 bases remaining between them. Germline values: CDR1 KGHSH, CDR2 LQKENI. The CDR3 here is CASSPLADYGYTF. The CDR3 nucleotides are TGTGCCAGCTCTCCGCTGGCAGACTATGGCTACACCTTC.

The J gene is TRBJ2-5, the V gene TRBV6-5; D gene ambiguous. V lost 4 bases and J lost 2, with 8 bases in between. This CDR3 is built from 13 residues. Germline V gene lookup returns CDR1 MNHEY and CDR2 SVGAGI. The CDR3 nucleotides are TGTGCCAGCAGTTGGAACTTTCAAGAGACCCAGTACTTC. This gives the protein CASSWNFQETQYF.

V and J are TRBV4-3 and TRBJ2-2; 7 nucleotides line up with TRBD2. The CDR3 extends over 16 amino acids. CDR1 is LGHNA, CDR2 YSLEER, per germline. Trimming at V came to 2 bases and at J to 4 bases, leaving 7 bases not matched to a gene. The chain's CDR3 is CASSQLSGLTTGELFF. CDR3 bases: TGCGCCAGCAGCCAACTCTCGGGACTAACCACCGGGGAGCTGTTTTTT.

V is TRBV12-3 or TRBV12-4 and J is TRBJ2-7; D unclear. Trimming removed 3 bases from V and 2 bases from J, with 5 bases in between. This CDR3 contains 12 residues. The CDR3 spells CASSFEAYEQYF. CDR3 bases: TGTGCCAGCAGTTTTGAGGCCTACGAGCAGTACTTC.

The CDR3 here is CSVATSRGEQYF. The CDR3 DNA reads TGCAGCGTTGCCACTAGCAGGGGCGAGCAGTACTTC. The chain joins TRBV29-1 to TRBJ2-7; D assignment may be TRBD1 or TRBD2 (6 bases each). CDR1 and CDR2 (germline): SQVTM, ANQGSEA. The CDR3 spans 12 residues. V lost 4 bases, J lost 6 bases, and 13 bases lay in between.

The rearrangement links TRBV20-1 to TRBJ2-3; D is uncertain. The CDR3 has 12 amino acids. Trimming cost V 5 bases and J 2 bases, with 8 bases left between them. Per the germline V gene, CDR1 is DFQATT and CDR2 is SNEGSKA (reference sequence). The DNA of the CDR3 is TGCAGTGCTCCCAGAGTCACAGATACGCAGTATTTT. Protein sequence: CSAPRVTDTQYF.

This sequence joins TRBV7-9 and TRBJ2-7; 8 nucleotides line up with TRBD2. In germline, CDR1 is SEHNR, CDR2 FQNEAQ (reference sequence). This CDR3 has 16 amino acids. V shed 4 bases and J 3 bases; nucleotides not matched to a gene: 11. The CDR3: CASSSPGTRGNYEQYF. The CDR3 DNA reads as TGTGCCAGCAGCTCGCCCGGGACTAGAGGGAACTACGAGCAGTACTTC.

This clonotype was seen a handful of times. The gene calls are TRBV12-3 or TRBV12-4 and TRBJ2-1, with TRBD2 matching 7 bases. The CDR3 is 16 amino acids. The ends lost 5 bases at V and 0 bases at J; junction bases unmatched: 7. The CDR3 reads CASSRAGRASYNEQFF. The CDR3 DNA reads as TGTGCCAGCAGTCGTGCTGGGAGGGCCTCCTACAATGAGCAGTTCTTC.

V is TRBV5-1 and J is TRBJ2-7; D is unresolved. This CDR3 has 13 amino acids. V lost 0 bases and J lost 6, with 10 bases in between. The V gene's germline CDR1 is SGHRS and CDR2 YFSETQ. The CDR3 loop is CASSLERSGEQYF. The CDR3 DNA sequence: TGCGCCAGCAGCTTGGAAAGGAGTGGCGAGCAGTACTTC.

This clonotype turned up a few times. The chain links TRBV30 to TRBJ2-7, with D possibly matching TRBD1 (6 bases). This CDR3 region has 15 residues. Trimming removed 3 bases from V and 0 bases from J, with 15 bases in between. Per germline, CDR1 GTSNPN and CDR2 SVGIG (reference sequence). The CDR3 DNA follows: TGTGCCTGGAGCGCAGGACAGTTTAGCTCCTACGAGCAGTACTTC. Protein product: CAWSAGQFSSYEQYF.

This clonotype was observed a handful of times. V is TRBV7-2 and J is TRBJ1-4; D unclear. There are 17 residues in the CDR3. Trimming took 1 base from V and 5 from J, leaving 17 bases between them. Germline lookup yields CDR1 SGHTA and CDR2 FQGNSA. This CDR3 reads CASSLVAVPSGNEKLFF. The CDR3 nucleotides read TGTGCCAGCAGCTTAGTGGCGGTACCTAGCGGGAATGAAAAACTGTTTTTT.

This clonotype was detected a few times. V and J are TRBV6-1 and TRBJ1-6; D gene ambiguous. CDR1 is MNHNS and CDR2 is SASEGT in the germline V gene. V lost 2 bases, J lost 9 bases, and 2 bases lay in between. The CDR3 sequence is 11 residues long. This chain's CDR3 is CASSEFSPLHF. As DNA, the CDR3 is TGTGCCAGCAGTGAATTTTCACCCCTCCACTTT.

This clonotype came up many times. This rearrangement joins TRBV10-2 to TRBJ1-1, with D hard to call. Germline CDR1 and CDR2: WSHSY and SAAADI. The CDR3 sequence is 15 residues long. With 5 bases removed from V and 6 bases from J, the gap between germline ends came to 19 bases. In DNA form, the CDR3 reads TGCGCCAGCAGTACTATGACCACACTTGGGGCTGAAGCTTTCTTT. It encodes CASSTMTTLGAEAFF.

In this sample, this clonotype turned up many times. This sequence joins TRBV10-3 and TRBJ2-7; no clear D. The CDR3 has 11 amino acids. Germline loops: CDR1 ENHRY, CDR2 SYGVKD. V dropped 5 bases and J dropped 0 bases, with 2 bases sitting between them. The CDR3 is CAISSSYEQYF. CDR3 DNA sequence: TGTGCCATCAGTTCCTCCTACGAGCAGTACTTC.

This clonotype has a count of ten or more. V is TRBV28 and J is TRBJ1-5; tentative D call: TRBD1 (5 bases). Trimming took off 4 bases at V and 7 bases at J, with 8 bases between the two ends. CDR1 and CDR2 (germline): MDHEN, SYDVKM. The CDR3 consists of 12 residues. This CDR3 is CASSSGDQPQHF. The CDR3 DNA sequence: TGTGCCAGCAGTTCCGGGGACCAGCCCCAGCATTTT.

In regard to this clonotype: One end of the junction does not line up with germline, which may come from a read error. The CDR3 coding sequence is TGTGCCAGCACGGCCCTAGCCAAAAACATTCAGCACTTC. It codes for CASTALAKNIQHF. The chain carries TRBV11-2 and TRBJ2-4; tentatively, D is TRBD2 (5 bases). Per germline, CDR1 SGHAT and CDR2 FQNNGV. This CDR3 has 13 amino acids.

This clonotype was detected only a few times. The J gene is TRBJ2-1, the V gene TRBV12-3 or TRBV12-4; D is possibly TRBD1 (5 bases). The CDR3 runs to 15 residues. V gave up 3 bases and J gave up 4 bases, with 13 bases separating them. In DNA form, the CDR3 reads TGTGCCAGCAGTTTGGGGCGGCCCGTATACAATGAGCAGTTCTTC. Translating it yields CASSLGRPVYNEQFF.

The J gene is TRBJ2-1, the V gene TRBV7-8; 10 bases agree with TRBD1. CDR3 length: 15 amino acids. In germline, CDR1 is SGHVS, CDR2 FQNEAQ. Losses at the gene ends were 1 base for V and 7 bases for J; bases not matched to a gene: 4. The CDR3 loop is CASSLGDRGWNEQFF. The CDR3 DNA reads TGTGCCAGCAGCTTAGGGGACAGGGGTTGGAATGAGCAGTTCTTC.

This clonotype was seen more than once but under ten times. CDR3 sequence: CASSQPTSGRDGEQFF. Written as DNA, the CDR3 is TGCGCCAGCAGCCAGCCTACTAGCGGGAGGGATGGGGAGCAGTTCTTC. The chain recombines TRBV4-3 with TRBJ2-1; TRBD2 agrees at 13 bases. In germline, CDR1 is LGHNA, CDR2 YSLEER. This CDR3 region has 16 residues. Trimming cost V 3 bases and J 10 bases; bases outside gene matches: 9.

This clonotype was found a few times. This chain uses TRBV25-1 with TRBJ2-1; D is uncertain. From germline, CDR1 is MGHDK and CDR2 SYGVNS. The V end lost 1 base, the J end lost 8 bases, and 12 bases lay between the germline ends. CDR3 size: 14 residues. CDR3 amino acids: CASSESPVSDEQFF. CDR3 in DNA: TGTGCCAGCAGTGAATCTCCAGTTTCCGATGAGCAGTTCTTC.

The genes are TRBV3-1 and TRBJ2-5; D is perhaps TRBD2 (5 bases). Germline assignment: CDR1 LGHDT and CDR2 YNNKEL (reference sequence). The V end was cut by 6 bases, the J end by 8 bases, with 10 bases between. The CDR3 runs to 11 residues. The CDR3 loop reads CASRSSGTQYF. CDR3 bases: TGTGCCAGCAGATCAAGCGGTACCCAGTACTTC.

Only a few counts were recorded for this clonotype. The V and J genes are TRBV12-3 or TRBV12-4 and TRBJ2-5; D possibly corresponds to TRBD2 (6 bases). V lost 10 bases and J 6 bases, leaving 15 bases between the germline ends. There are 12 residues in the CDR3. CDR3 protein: CATSLGGKTQYF. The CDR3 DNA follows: TGTGCCACCTCCCTGGGCGGGAAGACCCAGTACTTC.

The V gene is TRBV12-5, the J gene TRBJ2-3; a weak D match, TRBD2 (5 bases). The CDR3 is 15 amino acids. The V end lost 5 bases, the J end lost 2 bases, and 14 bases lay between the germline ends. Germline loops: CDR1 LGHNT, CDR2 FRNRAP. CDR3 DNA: TGTGCTAGTGGTCTCCGAGGGTCCTACACAGATACGCAGTATTTT. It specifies CASGLRGSYTDTQYF.

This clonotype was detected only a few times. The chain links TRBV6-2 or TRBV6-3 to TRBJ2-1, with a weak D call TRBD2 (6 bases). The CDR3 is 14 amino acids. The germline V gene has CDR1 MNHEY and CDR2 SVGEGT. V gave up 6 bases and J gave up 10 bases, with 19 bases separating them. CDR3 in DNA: TGTGCCAGCAGCTTAGCCCAACTAGCCAAAGAGCAGTTCTTC. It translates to CASSLAQLAKEQFF.

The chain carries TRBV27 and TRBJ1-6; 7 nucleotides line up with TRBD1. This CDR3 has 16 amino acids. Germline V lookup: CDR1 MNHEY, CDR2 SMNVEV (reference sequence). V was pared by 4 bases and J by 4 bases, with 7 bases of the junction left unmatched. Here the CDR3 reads CASSSRDSWYNSPLHF. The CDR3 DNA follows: TGTGCCAGCAGTTCCCGGGACAGTTGGTATAATTCACCCCTCCACTTT.

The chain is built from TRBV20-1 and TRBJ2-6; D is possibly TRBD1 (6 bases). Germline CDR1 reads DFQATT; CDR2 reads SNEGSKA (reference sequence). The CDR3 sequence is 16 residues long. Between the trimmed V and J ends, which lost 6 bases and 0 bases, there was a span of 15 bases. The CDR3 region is CSASIGQSSGANVLTF. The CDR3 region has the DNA TGCAGTGCATCAATAGGACAGAGCTCTGGGGCCAACGTCCTGACTTTC.